The source of this T cell receptor beta chain is a study of long-term antiretroviral therapy in people with HIV. The length of the CDR3 is 14 residues. V shed 3 bases and J 4 bases; nucleotides not matched to a gene: 4. CDR1 and CDR2 (germline): SGDLS, YYNGEE. Until DNA extraction, the samples held between about 0.9-10 million cryopreserved PBMC. Sequencing relied on immunoSEQ assay v3.0, run at survey level. The method was immunoSEQ multiplex PCR; TCRdb's version includes in-frame clones alone and lacks a portion of them. The sample lists under 30,000 clones; about four fifths were seen once. The receptor's source is a young man with HIV. The V call is TRBV9, the J call TRBJ2-7; 10 nucleotides align to TRBD2. The sequencing used unsorted PBMCs, collected 0.7 years before starting antiretroviral therapy. This CDR3 is CASSEREGRYEQYF. CDR3 DNA sequence: TGTGCCAGCAGCGAGCGGGAGGGCCGATACGAGCAGTACTTC.